The source of this T cell receptor beta chain is a study of cytotoxic CD8 clonotypes in ibrutinib-treated CLL. Across the whole study: Outcomes included roughly 24 partial and 2 complete responses; after median roughly 69 months, 14 stayed remitted and approximately 12 progressed.

The CDR3 is made up of 15 amino acids. The germline V and J ends were trimmed by 2 bases and 0 bases, with 11 bases remaining between them. CDR1 and CDR2 from the germline V gene are KGHSH and LQKENI. Method: immunoSEQ multiplex PCR; TCRdb's copy keeps in-frame clones and lacks some. The data contain approximately 160,000 clones, about 88% of them singletons. The sequence derives from a human donor with chronic lymphocytic leukemia. Material: PBMCs, obtained at disease progression, from a patient treated with ibrutinib. V and J are TRBV18 and TRBJ2-7; weak D call: TRBD2 (5 bases). CDR3 nucleotide sequence: TGTGCCAGCTCACCAGTAAGCGGTAGCTCCTACGAGCAGTACTTC. It translates to CASSPVSGSSYEQYF.